The 24 T cell receptor beta chains presented below share a single source sample, sequenced in a study of T-cell memory formation after mild COVID-19. TCRdb redid the calling of the 5' RACE reads with MiXCR, one entry per CDR3 protein. Among approximately 150,000 distinct CDR3 sequences listed, roughly 15% were seen once. The sample comprised PBMCs or a T cell subset sorted from them (not recorded which). These receptors were taken from an adult woman who had mild COVID-19 (a few samples of this study predate the infection). Cell type and time point are not known.

This clonotype was picked up a small number of times. The chain links TRBV18 to TRBJ1-2; TRBD1 is a possible D gene (6 bases). From germline, CDR1 is KGHSH and CDR2 LQKENI. There are 16 residues in the CDR3. Trimming removed 2 bases from V and 5 bases from J, with 18 bases in between. The CDR3 is CASSPGSGAEGYGYTF. The CDR3 coding sequence is TGTGCCAGCTCACCAGGTTCAGGGGCTGAAGGTTATGGCTACACCTTC.

This clonotype has just a few counts. The chain combines TRBV5-1 with TRBJ2-3; 8 positions match TRBD1. Germline V gives CDR1 SGHRS, CDR2 YFSETQ. V dropped 0 bases and J dropped 4; count of bases not matched to a gene: 4. This CDR3 comprises 15 residues. The CDR3 bases are TGCGCCAGCAGCTTGGGAGACAGGGGAGCAGATACGCAGTATTTT. Its translation is CASSLGDRGADTQYF.

Only a few counts were recorded for this clonotype. The J gene is TRBJ2-3, the V gene TRBV30; unclear D gene. This CDR3 has 11 residues. Germline values: CDR1 GTSNPN, CDR2 SVGIG (reference sequence). With 2 bases removed from V and 10 bases from J, the gap between germline ends came to 10 bases. CDR3 sequence: CAWSSPEAQYF. CDR3 in DNA: TGTGCCTGGAGTTCTCCCGAGGCGCAGTATTTT.

This clonotype was observed a few times. V and J are TRBV5-1 and TRBJ2-3; TRBD2 agrees at 7 bases. There are 14 residues in the CDR3. Germline CDR1 and CDR2: SGHRS and YFSETQ. V shed 4 bases and J 4 bases; nucleotides not matched to a gene: 6. As DNA, the CDR3 is TGCGCCAGCAGCGCGGGAGTAACTCCAGATACGCAGTATTTT. It translates to CASSAGVTPDTQYF.

The sample holds a few counts of this clonotype. This chain connects TRBV24-1 to TRBJ2-1; 11 bases agree with TRBD2. The V gene end was trimmed by 4 bases and the J gene end by 6 bases; junction bases not matched to a gene: 13. The CDR3 has 18 residues. Germline loops: CDR1 KGHDR, CDR2 SFDVKD. CDR3 loop: CATSDQTPTSGRPNEQFF. The CDR3 DNA reads as TGTGCCACCAGTGACCAGACTCCTACTAGCGGGAGACCCAATGAGCAGTTCTTC.

The V and J genes are TRBV9 and TRBJ2-7; weak D call: TRBD2 (5 bases). The CDR3 totals 17 residues. Germline CDR1 is SGDLS and CDR2 is YYNGEE. V lost 1 base to trimming and J lost 3 bases, with 20 bases between them. The CDR3 loop is CASSVPQAAPRDYEQYF. The CDR3 DNA follows: TGTGCCAGCAGCGTACCCCAGGCCGCACCTCGGGACTACGAGCAGTACTTC.

The sample holds a few counts of this clonotype. The V gene is TRBV5-1, the J gene TRBJ2-6; D not certain. The CDR3 totals 16 residues. The ends were cut back, 4 bases at V and 4 bases at J, with 15 bases in the middle. Germline CDR1 SGHRS, CDR2 YFSETQ. CDR3 bases: TGCGCCAGCAGCGTCAACTCGGCCTCCGGGGCCAACGTCCTGACTTTC. It codes for CASSVNSASGANVLTF. Complete variable domain (other parts from reference TRBV5-1 and TRBJ2-6): KAGVTQTPRYLIKTRGQQVTLSCSPISGHRSVSWYQQTPGQGLQFLFEYFSETQRNKGNFPGRFSGRQFSNSRSEMNVSTLELGDSALYLCASSVNSASGANVLTFGAGSRLTVL.

This clonotype has a handful of counts. V is TRBV19 and J is TRBJ1-5; D ambiguous. This CDR3 comprises 13 residues. Trimming pared 6 bases from V and 7 bases from J, leaving 13 bases between. Germline V lookup: CDR1 LNHDA, CDR2 SQIVND (reference sequence). The CDR3 DNA reads TGTGCCAGTAGACCTAGTTCTTACCAGCCCCAGCATTTT. This sequence encodes CASRPSSYQPQHF.

This clonotype appeared many times. This chain uses TRBV20-1 with TRBJ2-2, with TRBD1 matching over 10 bases. This CDR3 has 15 amino acids. Germline CDR1 is DFQATT and CDR2 is SNEGSKA (reference sequence). The V and J ends lost 3 bases and 3 bases, in that order; junction bases with no gene match: 4. CDR3 amino acids: CSASPGTGDTGELFF. In DNA form, the CDR3 reads TGCAGTGCTAGCCCCGGGACAGGGGACACCGGGGAGCTGTTTTTT.

The CDR3 region is CASSLSRGDTEAFF. The DNA for the CDR3 is TGTGCCAGCAGTTTATCGCGAGGGGACACTGAAGCTTTCTTT. The chain uses TRBV27 and TRBJ1-1, with D possibly being TRBD1 (5 bases). The germline V gene has CDR1 MNHEY and CDR2 SMNVEV (reference sequence). The V gene lost 0 bases and the J gene lost 3 bases, with 8 bases spanning the gap. The CDR3 spans 14 residues.

This clonotype was seen more than once but under ten times. The chain links TRBV3-1 to TRBJ1-1; D may be TRBD1 (6 bases). Germline CDR1 and CDR2: LGHDT and YNNKEL (reference sequence). V lost 1 base, J lost 4 bases, and 16 bases lay in between. This CDR3 contains 16 residues. For the CDR3, the DNA is TGTGCCAGCAGCCAAGTTTGGGGGGGCGAGGGCACTGAAGCTTTCTTT. It codes for CASSQVWGGEGTEAFF.

This clonotype has only a few counts. The chain is built from TRBV14 and TRBJ2-5; D unclear. V was cut by 0 bases and J by 4 bases, with 12 bases left in between. This CDR3 is built from 15 residues. Looked up from germline, CDR1 is SGHDN and CDR2 is FVKESK. CDR3: CASSQDWGRTETQYF. As DNA, the CDR3 is TGTGCCAGCAGCCAAGATTGGGGTCGGACAGAGACCCAGTACTTC. The full variable domain, rest sourced from reference TRBV14 and TRBJ2-5, is EAGVTQFPSHSVIEKGQTVTLRCDPISGHDNLYWYRRVMGKEIKFLLHFVKESKQDESGMPNNRFLAERTGGTYSTLKVQPAELEDSGVYFCASSQDWGRTETQYFGPGTRLLVL.

This clonotype was detected a few times. The rearrangement links TRBV14 to TRBJ2-7; tentatively, D is TRBD1 (5 bases). The ends were cut back, 2 bases at V and 3 bases at J, with 8 bases in the middle. Germline assignment: CDR1 SGHDN and CDR2 FVKESK. This CDR3 region has 13 residues. CDR3 sequence reads: CASSQSRDYEQYF. The CDR3 bases are TGTGCCAGCAGCCAATCCAGGGACTACGAGCAGTACTTC. Together with reference TRBV14 and TRBJ2-7, the CDR3 gives the full variable domain: EAGVTQFPSHSVIEKGQTVTLRCDPISGHDNLYWYRRVMGKEIKFLLHFVKESKQDESGMPNNRFLAERTGGTYSTLKVQPAELEDSGVYFCASSQSRDYEQYFGPGTRLTVT.

The DNA for the CDR3 is TGTGCCAGCAGTCCCCTGACGGCTGCCAAAAACATTCAGTACTTC. Protein: CASSPLTAAKNIQYF. The rearrangement uses TRBV12-3 or TRBV12-4 and TRBJ2-4, with D unclear. The CDR3 loop spans 15 amino acids. V was trimmed by 5 bases and J by 1 base, leaving 12 bases between them.

There are a few counts of this clonotype. The chain uses TRBV4-2 and TRBJ2-7; D is unclear. The V end was cut by 3 bases, the J end by 9 bases, with 15 bases between. Germline-derived CDR1 and CDR2 are LGHNA and YNFKEQ. This CDR3 has 13 amino acids. The CDR3 sequence: CASSQESTVTQYF. The CDR3 DNA reads TGTGCCAGCAGCCAGGAGTCGACCGTCACGCAGTACTTC.

In its sample, this clonotype was seen many times. The chain couples TRBV7-2 to TRBJ2-5; D ambiguous. Trimming shortened V by 2 bases and J by 3 bases, and 7 bases separated the two germline ends. CDR1 is SGHTA and CDR2 is FQGNSA in the germline V gene. The CDR3 length is 13 residues. The CDR3 nucleotides read TGTGCCAGCAGCTTATCGGTAAAAGAGACCCAGTACTTC. Residues: CASSLSVKETQYF.

This clonotype was detected ten times or more. The gene calls are TRBV7-9 and TRBJ1-1; no definite D call. V was shortened by 5 bases and J by 1 base, with 11 bases between the two germline ends. The CDR3 consists of 14 residues. Germline V CDR1 and CDR2: SEHNR, FQNEAQ (reference sequence). CDR3 loop: CASSPESRNTEAFF. The CDR3 DNA is TGTGCCAGCAGCCCAGAGAGTAGGAACACTGAAGCTTTCTTT.

This clonotype was observed a handful of times. This chain links TRBV27 with TRBJ2-2; tentative D call: TRBD1 (5 bases). The CDR3 covers 17 residues. The ends were cut back, 6 bases at V and 1 base at J, with 18 bases in the middle. Germline V gene data show CDR1 as MNHEY and CDR2 as SMNVEV (reference sequence). DNA of the CDR3: TGTGCCAGCAGCCGAATCCAGGGTCTTGGGAACACCGGGGAGCTGTTTTTT. Translated: CASSRIQGLGNTGELFF.

This clonotype was seen only once. The chain combines TRBV7-9 with TRBJ2-7; 7 bases agree with TRBD1. Germline-derived CDR1 and CDR2 are SEHNR and FQNEAQ (reference sequence). The V gene end was trimmed by 5 bases and the J gene end by 2 bases; junction bases not matched to a gene: 6. CDR3 length: 14 amino acids. The CDR3 spells CASSAYRGTYEQYF. In DNA form, the CDR3 reads TGTGCCAGCAGCGCATACAGGGGAACCTACGAGCAGTACTTC. The complete variable domain, with remaining parts taken from reference TRBV7-9 and TRBJ2-7, reads DTGVSQNPRHKITKRGQNVTFRCDPISEHNRLYWYRQTLGQGPEFLTYFQNEAQLEKSRLLSDRFSAERPKGSFSTLEIQRTEQGDSAMYLCASSAYRGTYEQYFGPGTRLTVT.

This clonotype appeared a few times. This chain connects TRBV6-5 to TRBJ2-7; no firm D call. The V gene lost 2 bases and the J gene lost 1 base, with 18 bases spanning the gap. This CDR3 is 17 amino acids long. In germline, CDR1 is MNHEY, CDR2 SVGAGI. CDR3 nucleotide sequence: TGTGCCAGCAGTTACCGGGCTGCTGGAACTAATTCCTACGAGCAGTACTTC. Protein product: CASSYRAAGTNSYEQYF.

The chain combines TRBV12-3 or TRBV12-4 with TRBJ2-7, with 7 bases that match TRBD1. The CDR3 runs to 15 residues. After removal of 3 bases from V and 3 bases from J, the junction contained 8 bases not matched to a gene. CDR3 residues: CASSLGPGQNYEQYF. Written as DNA, the CDR3 is TGTGCCAGCAGTTTGGGGCCGGGACAGAACTACGAGCAGTACTTC.

This clonotype was picked up one time. The chain joins TRBV6-5 to TRBJ1-2, with 8 nucleotides matching TRBD1. Germline CDR1 reads MNHEY; CDR2 reads SVGAGI. V lost 2 bases, J lost 8 bases, and 13 bases stayed unmatched. This CDR3 is 16 amino acids long. CDR3 bases: TGTGCCAGCAGTTACGGGGGACAGGCCCGTCTGTCGGGCTACACCTTC. Its translation is CASSYGGQARLSGYTF.

V gene TRBV24-1 combines with J gene TRBJ2-5, with 14 bases matching TRBD2. With V trimmed by 4 bases and J by 7 bases, 7 bases remained unmatched. The CDR3 sequence is 16 residues long. Germline V gene data show CDR1 as KGHDR and CDR2 as SFDVKD. CDR3 DNA sequence: TGTGCCACCAGTGACCCCGGGACTAGCGGGAGTGGGACCCAGTACTTC. Its translation is CATSDPGTSGSGTQYF.

This chain connects TRBV19 to TRBJ1-1, with D tentatively TRBD1 (6 bases). The CDR3 runs to 15 residues. Germline lookup yields CDR1 LNHDA and CDR2 SQIVND (reference sequence). V was shortened by 2 bases and J by 1 base, with 11 bases between the two germline ends. The CDR3 loop reads CASSISGTPNTEAFF. Here the CDR3 DNA reads TGTGCCAGTAGTATATCAGGGACACCGAACACTGAAGCTTTCTTT. The variable domain in full, with the rest retrieved from reference TRBV19 and TRBJ1-1, is DGGITQSPKYLFRKEGQNVTLSCEQNLNHDAMYWYRQDPGQGLRLIYYSQIVNDFQKGDIAEGYSVSREKKESFPLTVTSAQKNPTAFYLCASSISGTPNTEAFFGQGTRLTVV.